The 15 T cell receptor beta chains reported below all come from one sample, sequenced in a study of radiotherapy plus CTLA-4 blockade in lung cancer. Profiling relied on immunoSEQ multiplex PCR, and the TCRdb table lists in-frame clones only, not all of them. The sample carries about 120,000 clones, approximately 84% recorded once. Material: peripheral blood, obtained from a patient treated with radiotherapy plus ipilimumab. These receptors were taken from a human donor with non-small cell lung cancer who had a partial response to radiotherapy plus ipilimumab.

This clone was seen a single time. The V and J genes are TRBV19 and TRBJ2-2; D is possibly TRBD1 (6 bases). Trimming removed 4 bases at V and 3 bases at J, with 12 bases between. Looked up from germline, CDR1 is LNHDA and CDR2 is SQIVND (reference sequence). This CDR3 is 15 amino acids long. This CDR3 reads CASSTTGKDTGELFF. The CDR3 DNA is TGTGCCAGTAGTACTACAGGGAAAGACACCGGGGAGCTGTTTTTT.

This clone was detected once. The gene calls are TRBV6-1 and TRBJ2-7; 11 bases align to TRBD1. The CDR3 covers 13 residues. The germline V gene encodes CDR1 MNHNS and CDR2 SASEGT. Trimming took 7 bases from V and 2 from J; bases not matched to a gene: 1. The CDR3 nucleotides read TGTGCCAGCAAGGACAGGGGGCCCTACGAGCAGTACTTC. This encodes CASKDRGPYEQYF.

This clone has just one count. This chain links TRBV28 with TRBJ1-5; D perhaps matches TRBD1 (6 bases). CDR3 length equals 14 residues. The germline V and J ends were trimmed by 8 bases and 4 bases, with 15 bases remaining between them. Germline lookup yields CDR1 MDHEN and CDR2 SYDVKM. The CDR3 loop reads CASENSDRNQPQHF. The CDR3 DNA follows: TGTGCCAGCGAAAACTCTGACAGGAATCAGCCCCAGCATTTT.

This chain connects TRBV15 to TRBJ1-5, with 8 bases fitting TRBD1. The V and J ends lost 5 bases and 0 bases, in that order; junction bases with no gene match: 9. This CDR3 has 17 amino acids. The V gene's germline CDR1 is LNHNV and CDR2 YYDKDF (reference sequence). CDR3 region: CATSPRTGPYSNQPQHF. The CDR3 DNA follows: TGTGCCACCAGCCCGCGGACAGGGCCGTATAGCAATCAGCCCCAGCATTTT.

V usage is TRBV18 and J usage is TRBJ2-7; D might be TRBD2 (5 bases). There are 13 residues in the CDR3. The V gene lost 4 bases and the J gene lost 7 bases, with 14 bases spanning the gap. In germline, CDR1 is KGHSH, CDR2 LQKENI. The CDR3 is CASSLGVIAEQYF. CDR3 DNA sequence: TGTGCCAGCTCACTCGGGGTGATCGCAGAGCAGTACTTC. The full variable domain, with the rest looked up from reference TRBV18 and TRBJ2-7, is NAGVMQNPRHLVRRRGQEARLRCSPMKGHSHVYWYRQLPEEGLKFMVYLQKENIIDESGMPKERFSAEFPKEGPSILRIQQVVRGDSAAYFCASSLGVIAEQYFGPGTRLTVT.

This chain links TRBV9 with TRBJ1-3; 9 bases align to TRBD1. Trimming removed 2 bases from V and 1 base from J; junction bases left unmatched: 4. The length of the CDR3 is 16 residues. Germline V gene lookup returns CDR1 SGDLS and CDR2 YYNGEE. The CDR3 protein is CASSVSGTGSGNTIYF. As DNA, the CDR3 is TGTGCCAGCAGCGTTTCCGGGACAGGGTCTGGAAACACCATATATTTT.

This rearrangement joins TRBV6-1 to TRBJ1-5; tentative D call: TRBD1 (6 bases). With 6 bases removed from V and 3 bases from J, the gap between germline ends came to 12 bases. From germline, CDR1 is MNHNS and CDR2 SASEGT. This CDR3 has 14 residues. The CDR3 loop reads CASRITGFNQPQHF. As DNA, the CDR3 is TGTGCCAGCAGGATAACAGGGTTCAATCAGCCCCAGCATTTT.

The chain joins TRBV2 to TRBJ2-3, with 13 nucleotides matching TRBD2. The CDR3 contains 16 residues. Germline CDR1 reads SNHLY; CDR2 reads FYNNEI. V dropped 9 bases and J dropped 5; count of bases not matched to a gene: 11. CDR3 DNA sequence: TGTGCCAGAGCAGGCGGGACTAGCGGGATGGGAGATACGCAGTATTTT. Translating it yields CARAGGTSGMGDTQYF.

The V gene is TRBV27, the J gene TRBJ2-7; TRBD1 matches 7 bases. J lost 5 bases, V lost 5 bases, and 9 bases had no gene match. This CDR3 has 14 amino acids. Germline-derived CDR1 and CDR2 are MNHEY and SMNVEV (reference sequence). CDR3 sequence reads: CASSPRDRGHEQYF. The CDR3 DNA sequence: TGTGCCAGCAGTCCCCGGGACAGAGGCCACGAGCAGTACTTC.

This clone has a handful of counts. This sequence joins TRBV7-9 and TRBJ1-6; the match to TRBD1 covers 7 bases. The CDR3 loop spans 14 amino acids. The ends lost 1 base at V and 8 bases at J; junction bases unmatched: 2. Germline V gene lookup returns CDR1 SEHNR and CDR2 FQNEAQ (reference sequence). As DNA, the CDR3 is TGTGCCAGCAGCTTAGGACAGGGTCATTCACCCCTCCACTTT. This gives the protein CASSLGQGHSPLHF.

This chain connects TRBV6-1 to TRBJ1-1, with no clear D. CDR1 is MNHNS and CDR2 is SASEGT in the germline V gene. The CDR3 loop spans 15 amino acids. V was pared by 2 bases and J by 4 bases, with 14 bases between. For the CDR3, the DNA is TGTGCCAGCAGTGAAATAGGCCAGGTTGGCACTGAAGCTTTCTTT. It yields the protein CASSEIGQVGTEAFF.

By its share, this clone is medium-sized. The same CDR3 can be traced to other DNA sequences in this sample. The chain uses TRBV5-1 and TRBJ2-7; the D gene is possibly TRBD1 (5 bases). This CDR3 has 14 residues. Germline V lookup: CDR1 SGHRS, CDR2 YFSETQ. The V end lost 0 bases, the J end lost 3 bases, and 10 bases lay between the germline ends. The CDR3 coding sequence is TGCGCCAGCAGCTTGGTAGGGGAAGTCTACGAGCAGTACTTC. It encodes CASSLVGEVYEQYF.

The chain couples TRBV28 to TRBJ2-4, with 8 bases lining up with TRBD1. Trimming cost V 3 bases and J 1 base; bases outside gene matches: 5. The V gene's germline CDR1 is MDHEN and CDR2 SYDVKM. This CDR3 has 16 residues. CDR3 sequence reads: CASSLSGGAAKNIQYF. The CDR3 bases are TGTGCCAGCAGTTTGTCAGGGGGCGCGGCCAAAAACATTCAGTACTTC.

This rearrangement joins TRBV5-1 to TRBJ2-1, with a possible D match to TRBD1 (5 bases). The CDR3 sequence is 16 residues long. CDR1 SGHRS and CDR2 YFSETQ come from the germline V gene. V lost 4 bases to trimming and J lost 6 bases, with 20 bases between them. For the CDR3, the DNA is TGCGCCAGCAGCCTGTACACAGGCAATTACCTCAATGAGCAGTTCTTC. It translates to CASSLYTGNYLNEQFF.

The chain uses TRBV5-1 and TRBJ1-1; tentatively, D is TRBD1 (5 bases). V gave up 0 bases and J gave up 4 bases, with 13 bases separating them. The V gene's germline CDR1 is SGHRS and CDR2 YFSETQ. The CDR3 has 15 residues. The CDR3 sequence is CASSLAPVGPTEAFF. The CDR3 region has the DNA TGCGCCAGCAGCTTGGCCCCAGTGGGGCCCACTGAAGCTTTCTTT.